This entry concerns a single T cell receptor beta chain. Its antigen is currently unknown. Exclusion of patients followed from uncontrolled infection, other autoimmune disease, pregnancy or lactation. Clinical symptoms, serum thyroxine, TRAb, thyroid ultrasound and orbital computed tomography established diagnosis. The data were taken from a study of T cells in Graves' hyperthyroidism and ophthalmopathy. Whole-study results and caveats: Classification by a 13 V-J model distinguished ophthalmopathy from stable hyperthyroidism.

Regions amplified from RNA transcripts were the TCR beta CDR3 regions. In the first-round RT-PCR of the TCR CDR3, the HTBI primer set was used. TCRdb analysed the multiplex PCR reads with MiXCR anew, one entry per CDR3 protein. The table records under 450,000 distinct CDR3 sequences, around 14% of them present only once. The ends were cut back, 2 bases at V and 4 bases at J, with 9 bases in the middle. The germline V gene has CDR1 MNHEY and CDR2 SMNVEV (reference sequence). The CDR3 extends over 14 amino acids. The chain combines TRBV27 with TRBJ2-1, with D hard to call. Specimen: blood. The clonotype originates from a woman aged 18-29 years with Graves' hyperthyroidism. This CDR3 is CASSLAPFYNEQFF. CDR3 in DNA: TGTGCCAGCAGTTTAGCCCCCTTTTACAATGAGCAGTTCTTC.